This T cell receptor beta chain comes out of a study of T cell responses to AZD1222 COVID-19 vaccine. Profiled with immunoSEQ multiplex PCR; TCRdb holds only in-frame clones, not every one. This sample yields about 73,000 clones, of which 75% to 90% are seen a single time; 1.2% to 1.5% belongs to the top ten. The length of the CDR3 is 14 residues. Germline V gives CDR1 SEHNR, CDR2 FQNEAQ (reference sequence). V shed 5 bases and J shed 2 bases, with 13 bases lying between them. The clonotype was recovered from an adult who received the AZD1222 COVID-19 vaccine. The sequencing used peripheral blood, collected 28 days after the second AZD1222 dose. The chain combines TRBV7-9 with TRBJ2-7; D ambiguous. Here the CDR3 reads CASSPTSETYEQYF. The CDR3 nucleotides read TGTGCCAGCAGCCCTACTTCCGAGACCTACGAGCAGTACTTC.